This T cell receptor (beta chain) was found in a study of blood T cells in healthy people across ages. Germline CDR1 and CDR2: MNHNY and SVGAGI (reference sequence). The CDR3 runs 11 residues. Deletions cut 4 bases from V and 8 bases from J, with 7 bases between. A second PCR, run for 7 to 11 cycles, used a sample-barcoded 5' primer plus a J-beta primer mix. TCRdb recomputed calls from the 5' RACE reads with MiXCR, one row per CDR3 protein. This sample has roughly 680,000 distinct CDR3 sequences; over 20% occur once, and the top ten carry roughly 3.6%. Source material: blood. The rearrangement uses TRBV6-6 and TRBJ2-3, with TRBD1 as a possible D gene (6 bases). This clonotype originated in a man between 65 and 79 years old in good health. The CDR3 region has the DNA TGTGCCAGCAGTTCAGGGGTTACGCAGTATTTT. Protein: CASSSGVTQYF.